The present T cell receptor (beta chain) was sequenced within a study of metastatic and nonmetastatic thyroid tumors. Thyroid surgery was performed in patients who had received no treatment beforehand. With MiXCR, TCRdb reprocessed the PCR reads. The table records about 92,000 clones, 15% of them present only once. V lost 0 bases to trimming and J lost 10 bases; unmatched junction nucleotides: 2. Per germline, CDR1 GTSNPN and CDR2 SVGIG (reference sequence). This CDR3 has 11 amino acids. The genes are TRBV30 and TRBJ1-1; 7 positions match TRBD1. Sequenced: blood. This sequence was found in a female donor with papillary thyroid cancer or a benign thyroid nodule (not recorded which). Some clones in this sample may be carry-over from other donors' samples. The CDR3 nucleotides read TGTGCCTGGAGTGTTGACAGGGTAGCTTTCTTT. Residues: CAWSVDRVAFF.